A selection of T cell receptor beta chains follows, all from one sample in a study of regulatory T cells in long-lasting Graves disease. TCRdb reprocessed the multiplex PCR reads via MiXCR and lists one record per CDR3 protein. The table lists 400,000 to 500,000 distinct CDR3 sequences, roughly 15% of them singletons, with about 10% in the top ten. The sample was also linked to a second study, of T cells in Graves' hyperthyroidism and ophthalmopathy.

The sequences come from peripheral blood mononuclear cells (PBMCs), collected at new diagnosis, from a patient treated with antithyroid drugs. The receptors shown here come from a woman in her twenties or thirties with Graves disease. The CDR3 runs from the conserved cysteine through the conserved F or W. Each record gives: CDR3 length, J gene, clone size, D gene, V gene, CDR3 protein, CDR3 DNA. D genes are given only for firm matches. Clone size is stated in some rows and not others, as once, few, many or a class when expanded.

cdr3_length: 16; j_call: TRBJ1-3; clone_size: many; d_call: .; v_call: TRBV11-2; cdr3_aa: CASGIGSRSSGNTIYF; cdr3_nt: TGTGCCAGCGGCATAGGGAGTAGAAGCTCTGGAAACACCATATATTTT
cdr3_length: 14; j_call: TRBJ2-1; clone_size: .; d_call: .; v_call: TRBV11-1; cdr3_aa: CASSSPGSTYEQFF; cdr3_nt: TGTGCCAGCAGCTCCCCGGGCTCAACGTATGAGCAGTTCTTC
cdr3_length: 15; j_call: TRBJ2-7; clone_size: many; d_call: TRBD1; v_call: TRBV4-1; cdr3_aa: CARQLGTGALYEQYF; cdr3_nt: TGCGCCCGACAACTTGGGACAGGGGCCCTCTACGAGCAGTACTTC
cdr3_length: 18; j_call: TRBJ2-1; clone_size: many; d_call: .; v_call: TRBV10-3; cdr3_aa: CAISGRPGAPASYNEQFF; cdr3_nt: TGTGCCATCAGTGGGCGGCCAGGGGCCCCCGCATCCTACAATGAGCAGTTCTTC
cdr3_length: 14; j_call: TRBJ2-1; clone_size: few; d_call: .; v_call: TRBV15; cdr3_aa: CATSRERRDNEQFF; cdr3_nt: TGTGCCACCAGCAGAGAAAGGCGAGACAATGAGCAGTTCTTC
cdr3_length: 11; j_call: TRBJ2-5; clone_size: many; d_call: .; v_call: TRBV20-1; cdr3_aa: CSGKKGETQYF; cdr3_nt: TGCAGTGGCAAGAAGGGGGAGACCCAGTACTTC
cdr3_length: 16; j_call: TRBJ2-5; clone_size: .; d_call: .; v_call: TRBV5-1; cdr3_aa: CASSYLTTGDQETQYF; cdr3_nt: TGCGCCAGCAGCTACCTAACAACAGGAGACCAAGAGACCCAGTACTTC
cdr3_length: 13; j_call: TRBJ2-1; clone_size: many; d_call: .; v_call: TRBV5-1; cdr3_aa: CASSPRSNNEQFF; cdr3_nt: TGCGCCAGCAGCCCGCGGTCGAACAATGAGCAGTTTTTC
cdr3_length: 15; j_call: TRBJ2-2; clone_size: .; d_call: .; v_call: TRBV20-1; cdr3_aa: CSAQRMRSNTGELFF; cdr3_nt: TGCAGTGCCCAGAGGATGAGATCGAACACCGGGGAGCTGTTTTTT
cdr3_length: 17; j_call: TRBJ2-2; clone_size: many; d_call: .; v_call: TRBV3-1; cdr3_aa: CASSQDGRDGYTGELFF; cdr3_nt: TGTGCCAGCAGCCAAGACGGACGGGATGGGTACACCGGGGAGCTGTTTTTT
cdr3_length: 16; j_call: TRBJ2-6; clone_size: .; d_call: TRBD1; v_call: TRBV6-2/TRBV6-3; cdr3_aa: CASNLSGGGGANVLTF; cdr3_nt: TGTGCCAGCAACCTCTCAGGGGGCGGTGGGGCCAACGTCCTGACTTTC
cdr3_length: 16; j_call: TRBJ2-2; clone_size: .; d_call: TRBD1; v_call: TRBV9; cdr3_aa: CASSGSGTEGTGELFF; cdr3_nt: TGTGCCAGCAGCGGATCCGGGACAGAGGGCACCGGGGAGCTGTTTTTT
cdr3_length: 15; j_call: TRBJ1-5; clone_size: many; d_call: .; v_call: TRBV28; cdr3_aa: CASISSDRSNQPQHF; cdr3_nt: TGTGCCAGCATAAGTTCCGACAGGAGCAATCAGCCCCAGCATTTT
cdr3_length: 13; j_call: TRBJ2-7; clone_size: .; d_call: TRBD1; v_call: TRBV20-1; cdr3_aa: CSARGTGENEQYF; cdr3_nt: TGCAGTGCTAGAGGCACAGGGGAAAACGAGCAGTACTTC
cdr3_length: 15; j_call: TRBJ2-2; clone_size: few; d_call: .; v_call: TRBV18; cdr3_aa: CASSPGGENTGELFF; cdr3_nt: TGTGCCAGCTCACCTGGGGGTGAGAACACCGGGGAGCTGTTTTTT
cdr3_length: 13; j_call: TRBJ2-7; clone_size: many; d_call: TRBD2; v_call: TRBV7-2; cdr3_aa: CASRLRASGPGYF; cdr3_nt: TGTGCCAGCCGCCTTAGGGCTAGCGGGCCCGGGTACTTC
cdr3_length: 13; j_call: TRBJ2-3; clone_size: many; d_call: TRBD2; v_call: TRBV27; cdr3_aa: CASSSGITDTQYF; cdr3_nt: TGTGCCAGCAGTAGCGGGATCACAGATACGCAGTATTTT
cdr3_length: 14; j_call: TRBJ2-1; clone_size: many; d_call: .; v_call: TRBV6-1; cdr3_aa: CASSPRGAYNEQFF; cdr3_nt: TGTGCCAGCAGCCCGCGTGGGGCCTACAATGAGCAGTTCTTC
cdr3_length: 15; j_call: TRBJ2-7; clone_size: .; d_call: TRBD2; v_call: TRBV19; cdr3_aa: CASSVSGRPSYEQYF; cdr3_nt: TGTGCCAGTAGTGTAAGCGGGAGGCCTTCCTACGAGCAGTACTTC
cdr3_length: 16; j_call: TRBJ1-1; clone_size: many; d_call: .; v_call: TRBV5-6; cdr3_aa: CASSPVGGGADTEAFF; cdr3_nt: TGTGCCAGCAGCCCGGTGGGGGGGGGCGCGGACACTGAAGCTTTCTTT
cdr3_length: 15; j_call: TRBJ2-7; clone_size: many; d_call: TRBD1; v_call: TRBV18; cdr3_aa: CASSPPGTGVYGQYF; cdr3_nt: TGTGCCAGCTCACCACCCGGGACAGGGGTGTACGGGCAGTACTTC
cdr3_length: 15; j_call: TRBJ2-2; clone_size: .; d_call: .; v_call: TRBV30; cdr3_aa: CAWRGGQMNTGELFF; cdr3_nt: TGTGCCTGGAGGGGGGGACAAATGAACACCGGGGAGCTGTTTTTT
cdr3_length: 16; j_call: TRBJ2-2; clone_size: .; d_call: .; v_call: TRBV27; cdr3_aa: CASTMAGGGGTGELFF; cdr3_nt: TGTGCCAGCACCATGGCAGGGGGGGGGGGCACCGGGGAGCTGTTTTTT
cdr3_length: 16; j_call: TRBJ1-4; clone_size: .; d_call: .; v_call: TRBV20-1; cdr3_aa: CSARAQGWALREKLFF; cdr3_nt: TGCAGTGCTAGAGCACAGGGCTGGGCTCTTAGGGAAAAACTGTTTTTT
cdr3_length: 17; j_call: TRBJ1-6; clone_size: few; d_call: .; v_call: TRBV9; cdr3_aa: CASSVDRDRRYNSPLHF; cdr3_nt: TGTGCCAGCAGCGTAGATCGTGACAGGAGGTATAATTCACCCCTCCACTTT
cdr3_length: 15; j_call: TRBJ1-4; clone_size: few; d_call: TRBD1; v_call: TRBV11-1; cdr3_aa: CASSRNRGTNEKLFF; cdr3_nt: TGTGCCAGCAGCCGAAACAGGGGAACTAATGAAAAACTGTTTTTT
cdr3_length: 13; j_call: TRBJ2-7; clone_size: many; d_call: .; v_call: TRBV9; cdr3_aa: CASSGSSSYEQYF; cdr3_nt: TGTGCCAGCAGCGGCTCTAGTTCCTACGAGCAGTACTTC
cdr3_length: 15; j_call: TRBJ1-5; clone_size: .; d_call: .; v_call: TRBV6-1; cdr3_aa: CASSPGGLQNQPQHF; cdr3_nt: TGTGCCAGCAGTCCCGGGGGACTGCAAAATCAGCCCCAGCATTTT
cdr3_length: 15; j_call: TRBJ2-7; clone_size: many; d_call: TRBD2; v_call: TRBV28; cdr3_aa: CASRKGLAGAGEQYF; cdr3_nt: TGTGCCAGCCGAAAGGGACTAGCGGGAGCAGGCGAGCAGTACTTC
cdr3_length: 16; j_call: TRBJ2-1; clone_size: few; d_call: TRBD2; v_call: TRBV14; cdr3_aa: CASSHLTSGSIYEQFF; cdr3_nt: TGTGCCAGCAGCCACCTGACTAGCGGGAGTATTTATGAGCAGTTCTTC
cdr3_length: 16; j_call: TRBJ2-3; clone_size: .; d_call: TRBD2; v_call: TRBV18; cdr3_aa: CASSPQGTSGADTQYF; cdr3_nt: TGTGCCAGCTCACCACAAGGGACTAGCGGAGCAGATACGCAGTATTTT
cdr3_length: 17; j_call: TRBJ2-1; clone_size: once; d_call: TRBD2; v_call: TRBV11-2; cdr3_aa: CASSSRFGLAERSQQFF; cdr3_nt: TGTGCCAGCAGCTCCCGTTTCGGTCTAGCGGAGCGAAGTCAGCAGTTCTTC
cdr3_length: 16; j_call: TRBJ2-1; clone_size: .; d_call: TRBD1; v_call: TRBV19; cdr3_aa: CASSNPAAGGHNEQFF; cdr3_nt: TGTGCCAGTAGTAACCCAGCGGCAGGGGGACACAATGAGCAGTTCTTC
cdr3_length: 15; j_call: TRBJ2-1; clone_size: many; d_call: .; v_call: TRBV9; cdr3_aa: CASSGQPGADNEQFF; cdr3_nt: TGTGCCAGCAGCGGACAACCGGGAGCCGACAATGAGCAGTTCTTC
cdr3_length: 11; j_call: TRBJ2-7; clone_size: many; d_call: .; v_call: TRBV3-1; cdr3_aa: CASRGRLEQYF; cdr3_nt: TGTGCCAGCCGCGGTCGGCTCGAGCAGTACTTC
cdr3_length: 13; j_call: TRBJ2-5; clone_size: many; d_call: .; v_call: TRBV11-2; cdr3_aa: CASSQGWKETQYF; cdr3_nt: TGTGCCAGCAGCCAAGGGTGGAAAGAGACCCAGTACTTC
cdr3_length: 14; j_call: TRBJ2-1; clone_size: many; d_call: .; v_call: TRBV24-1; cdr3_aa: CATSDRWEFNEQFF; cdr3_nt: TGTGCCACCAGTGATCGGTGGGAGTTCAATGAGCAGTTCTTC
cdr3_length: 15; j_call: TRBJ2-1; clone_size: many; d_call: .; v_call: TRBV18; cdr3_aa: CASSAGGPPYNEQFF; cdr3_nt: TGTGCCAGTTCGGCGGGCGGGCCTCCCTACAATGAGCAGTTCTTC
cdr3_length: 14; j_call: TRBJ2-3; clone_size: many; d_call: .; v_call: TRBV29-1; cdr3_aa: CSVGTAQDTDTQYF; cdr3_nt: TGCAGCGTTGGGACCGCCCAGGACACAGATACGCAGTATTTT
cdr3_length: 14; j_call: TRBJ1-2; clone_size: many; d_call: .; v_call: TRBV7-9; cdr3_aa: CASSLGGPGYGYTF; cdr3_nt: TGTGCCAGCAGCTTAGGGGGGCCGGGATATGGCTACACCTTC
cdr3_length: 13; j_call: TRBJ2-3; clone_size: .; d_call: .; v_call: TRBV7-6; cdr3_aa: CASSSQSGGTQYF; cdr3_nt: TGTGCCAGCAGCTCCCAGTCTGGAGGCACGCAGTATTTT
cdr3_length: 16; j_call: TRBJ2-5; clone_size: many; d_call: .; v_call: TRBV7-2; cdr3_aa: CASSPRDLTYQETQYF; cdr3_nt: TGTGCCAGCAGCCCCCGGGACCTTACCTACCAAGAGACCCAGTACTTC
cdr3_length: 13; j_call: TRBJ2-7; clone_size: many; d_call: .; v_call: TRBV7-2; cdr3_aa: CASSSPGPYEQYF; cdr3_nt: TGTGCCAGCAGTTCCCCGGGACCCTACGAGCAGTACTTC
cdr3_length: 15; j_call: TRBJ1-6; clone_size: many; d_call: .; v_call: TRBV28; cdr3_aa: CASSTRQRRNSPLHF; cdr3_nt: TGTGCCAGCAGTACACGACAGCGACGGAATTCACCCCTCCACTTT
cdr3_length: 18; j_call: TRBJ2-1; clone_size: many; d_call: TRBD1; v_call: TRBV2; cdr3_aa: CASSEAPDRETSRDEQFF; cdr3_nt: TGTGCCAGCAGTGAAGCGCCCGACAGGGAGACCTCTCGGGATGAGCAGTTCTTC
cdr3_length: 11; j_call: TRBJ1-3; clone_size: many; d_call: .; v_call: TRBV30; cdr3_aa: CACGKGNTIYF; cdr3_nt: TGTGCCTGCGGGAAAGGAAACACCATATATTTT
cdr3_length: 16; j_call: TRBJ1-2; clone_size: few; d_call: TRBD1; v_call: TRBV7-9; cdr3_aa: CASSKPGTGVGYGYTF; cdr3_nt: TGTGCCAGCAGCAAGCCCGGGACAGGGGTGGGGTATGGCTACACCTTC
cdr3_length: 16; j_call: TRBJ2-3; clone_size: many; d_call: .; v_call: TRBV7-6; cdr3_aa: CASSLSGSGITDTQYF; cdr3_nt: TGTGCCAGCAGCTTAAGCGGGTCAGGGATCACAGATACGCAGTATTTT
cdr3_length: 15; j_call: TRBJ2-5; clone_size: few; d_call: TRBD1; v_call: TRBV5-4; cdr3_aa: CASSSRDRSQETQYF; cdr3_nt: TGTGCCAGCAGCTCCCGGGACAGAAGTCAAGAGACCCAGTACTTC
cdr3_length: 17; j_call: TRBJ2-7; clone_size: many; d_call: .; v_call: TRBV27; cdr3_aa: CASSLSQDSRTDYEQYF; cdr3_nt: TGTGCCAGCAGTTTATCACAGGACAGTAGAACAGACTACGAGCAGTACTTC
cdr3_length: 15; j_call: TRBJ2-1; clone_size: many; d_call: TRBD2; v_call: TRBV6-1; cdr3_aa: CASTQELAGYNEQFF; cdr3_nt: TGTGCCAGCACCCAAGAGCTAGCGGGCTACAATGAGCAGTTCTTC
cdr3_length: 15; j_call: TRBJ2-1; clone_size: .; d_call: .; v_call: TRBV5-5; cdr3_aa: CASSLMRSPYNEQFF; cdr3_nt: TGTGCCAGCAGCTTGATGCGGAGCCCCTACAATGAGCAGTTCTTC
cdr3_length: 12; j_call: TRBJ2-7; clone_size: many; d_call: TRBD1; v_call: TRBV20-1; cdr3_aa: CSPIRGLYEQYF; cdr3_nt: TGCAGTCCGATAAGGGGGCTCTACGAGCAGTACTTC
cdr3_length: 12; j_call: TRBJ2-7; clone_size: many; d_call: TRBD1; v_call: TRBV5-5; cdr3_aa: CASKRTGYEQYF; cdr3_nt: TGTGCCAGCAAGAGGACAGGCTACGAGCAGTACTTC
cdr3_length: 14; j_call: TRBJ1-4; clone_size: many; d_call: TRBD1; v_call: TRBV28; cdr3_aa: CASSHTGDWEKLFF; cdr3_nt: TGTGCCAGCAGCCATACAGGGGACTGGGAAAAACTGTTTTTT
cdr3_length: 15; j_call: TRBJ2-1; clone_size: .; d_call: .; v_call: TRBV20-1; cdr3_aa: CSALGVEGSYNEQFF; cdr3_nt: TGCAGTGCCCTAGGGGTGGAGGGCTCCTACAATGAGCAGTTCTTC
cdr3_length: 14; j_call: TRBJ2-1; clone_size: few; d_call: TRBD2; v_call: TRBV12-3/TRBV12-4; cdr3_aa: CASNEGGSYYEQFF; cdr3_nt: TGTGCCAGCAATGAGGGCGGGAGTTACTATGAGCAGTTCTTC
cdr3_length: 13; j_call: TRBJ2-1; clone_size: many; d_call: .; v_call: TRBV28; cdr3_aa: CASMWTVDNEQFF; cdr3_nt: TGTGCCAGCATGTGGACTGTAGACAATGAGCAGTTCTTC
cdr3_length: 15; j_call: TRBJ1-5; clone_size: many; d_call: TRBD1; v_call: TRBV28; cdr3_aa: CASSLDRGLRSAQHF; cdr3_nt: TGTGCCAGCAGTTTAGACAGGGGGCTGCGTTCGGCCCAGCATTTT
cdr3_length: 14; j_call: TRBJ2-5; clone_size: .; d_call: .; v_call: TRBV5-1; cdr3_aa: CASSFTLPRETQYF; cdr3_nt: TGCGCCAGCAGCTTTACATTGCCCCGAGAGACCCAGTACTTC